These T cell receptor beta chains were read from a single sample in a study of T cell responses to AZD1222 COVID-19 vaccine. Clones were read by immunoSEQ multiplex PCR, and TCRdb kept only the in-frame ones, dropping some. The table includes about 110,000 clones, 85% to 90% detected once. The sequencing used peripheral blood, collected on day 0 of AZD1222 vaccination. All receptors derive from an adult in good health. CDR3s include the opening cysteine and the closing phenylalanine or tryptophan. Each record gives: CDR3 protein, CDR3 DNA, V gene, D gene, J gene, clone size. A D gene is named only where the DNA matches it firmly. Where a row states a size, it is once, few, many or the class of an expanded clone; other rows omit it.

CDR3: CASSDSGRATETQYF; DNA: TGTGCCAGCAGCGATAGCGGGAGGGCCACTGAGACCCAGTACTTC; V: TRBV9; D: TRBD2; J: TRBJ2-5; size: .
CDR3: CSVRKGSGEKLFF; DNA: TGCAGCGTCCGGAAGGGGTCCGGCGAAAAACTGTTTTTT; V: TRBV29-1; D: .; J: TRBJ1-4; size: .
CDR3: CASSLGGTGNTEAFF; DNA: TGCGCCAGCAGCTTGGGTGGGACGGGGAACACTGAAGCTTTCTTT; V: TRBV5-1; D: .; J: TRBJ1-1; size: .
CDR3: CSARPRDGETQYF; DNA: TGCAGCGCCCGCCCGAGGGATGGGGAGACCCAGTACTTC; V: TRBV29-1; D: .; J: TRBJ2-5; size: .
CDR3: CASSQGPDRSYSPLHF; DNA: TGCGCCAGCAGCCAAGGCCCGGACAGATCGTATTCACCCCTCCACTTT; V: TRBV4-1; D: .; J: TRBJ1-6; size: .
CDR3: CASSDEGAEQYF; DNA: TGCGCCAGCAGCGATGAAGGGGCCGAGCAGTACTTC; V: TRBV10-2; D: .; J: TRBJ2-7; size: .
CDR3: CASSGRARADTQYF; DNA: TGTGCCTCTAGCGGGAGGGCCCGCGCAGATACGCAGTATTTT; V: TRBV27; D: TRBD2; J: TRBJ2-3; size: .
CDR3: CASSQRGNRETQYF; DNA: TGTGCCAGCAGCCAGAGGGGTAATCGGGAGACCCAGTACTTC; V: TRBV5-4; D: .; J: TRBJ2-5; size: .
CDR3: CASSPTGITEAFF; DNA: TGTGCCAGCAGCCCGACGGGGATCACTGAAGCTTTCTTT; V: TRBV14; D: .; J: TRBJ1-1; size: once
CDR3: CASSYSAGGAETQYF; DNA: TGTGCCAGCAGTTATTCGGCGGGGGGGGCAGAGACCCAGTACTTC; V: TRBV6-5; D: TRBD2; J: TRBJ2-5; size: .
CDR3: CASREGAGANVLTF; DNA: TGTGCCAGCAGAGAAGGGGCCGGGGCCAACGTCCTGACTTTC; V: TRBV6-4; D: .; J: TRBJ2-6; size: once
CDR3: CASRGLGRVGDTQYF; DNA: TGTGCCAGTAGGGGATTAGGCCGAGTTGGGGATACGCAGTATTTT; V: TRBV19; D: .; J: TRBJ2-3; size: once
CDR3: CASSMGAADTQYF; DNA: TGTGCCAGTAGTATGGGAGCGGCCGATACGCAGTATTTT; V: TRBV19; D: .; J: TRBJ2-3; size: .
CDR3: CASARTYEQYF; DNA: TGTGCCAGCGCGAGAACCTACGAGCAGTACTTC; V: TRBV12-3/TRBV12-4; D: .; J: TRBJ2-7; size: .
CDR3: CASSIRTGNTEAFF; DNA: TGTGCCAGCAGCATTCGGACAGGGAACACTGAAGCTTTCTTT; V: TRBV5-5; D: TRBD1; J: TRBJ1-1; size: .
CDR3: CASTPGQGRSPLHF; DNA: TGTGCCAGCACCCCCGGGCAGGGGAGATCACCCCTCCACTTT; V: TRBV6-5; D: .; J: TRBJ1-6; size: .
CDR3: CASSKGKGRDPNYGYTF; DNA: TGTGCCAGCAGCAAAGGGAAGGGTAGGGACCCTAACTATGGCTACACCTTC; V: TRBV21-1; D: .; J: TRBJ1-2; size: .
CDR3: CASSFGRTDTQYF; DNA: TGTGCCAGCAGTTTTGGACGCACAGATACGCAGTATTTT; V: TRBV27; D: .; J: TRBJ2-3; size: .
CDR3: CASSEERGAKAKNIQYF; DNA: TGTGCCAGCAGTGAAGAGCGGGGGGCGAAAGCCAAAAACATTCAGTACTTC; V: TRBV2; D: TRBD2; J: TRBJ2-4; size: .
CDR3: CSVEGRGYEQYF; DNA: TGCAGCGTTGAAGGCAGGGGCTACGAGCAGTACTTC; V: TRBV29-1; D: .; J: TRBJ2-7; size: .
CDR3: CASRKGTGAPMNTEAFF; DNA: TGCGCCAGCAGAAAAGGGACGGGGGCCCCAATGAACACTGAAGCTTTCTTT; V: TRBV5-1; D: .; J: TRBJ1-1; size: .
CDR3: CASSPGTSGGSSYEQYF; DNA: TGTGCCAGCAGCCCTGGGACTAGCGGGGGGAGCTCCTACGAGCAGTACTTC; V: TRBV7-2; D: TRBD2; J: TRBJ2-7; size: .
CDR3: CSAGDSYEQYF; DNA: TGCAGTGCGGGAGACAGCTACGAGCAGTACTTC; V: TRBV20-1; D: .; J: TRBJ2-7; size: once
CDR3: CASSRGRAPLHF; DNA: TGTGCCAGCAGTAGGGGCCGGGCACCCCTCCACTTT; V: TRBV12-3/TRBV12-4; D: .; J: TRBJ1-6; size: .
CDR3: CAISEPRVGTGELFF; DNA: TGTGCCATCAGTGAGCCCCGAGTGGGCACCGGGGAGCTGTTTTTT; V: TRBV10-3; D: .; J: TRBJ2-2; size: .
CDR3: CASSLREGRSDTQYF; DNA: TGTGCCAGCAGTTTGCGGGAGGGCCGTTCAGATACGCAGTATTTT; V: TRBV6-5; D: TRBD2; J: TRBJ2-3; size: once
CDR3: CASSSGGRYNEQFF; DNA: TGTGCCAGCAGTAGCGGGGGTCGATACAATGAGCAGTTCTTC; V: TRBV6-4; D: TRBD2; J: TRBJ2-1; size: .
CDR3: CAWGQTTNEKLFF; DNA: TGTGCCTGGGGACAGACAACTAATGAAAAACTGTTTTTT; V: TRBV30; D: .; J: TRBJ1-4; size: .
CDR3: CASSSDRGAEAFF; DNA: TGTGCCAGCAGCAGTGACAGGGGCGCTGAAGCTTTCTTT; V: TRBV7-2; D: TRBD1; J: TRBJ1-1; size: .
CDR3: CASRMDRANEKLFF; DNA: TGTGCCAGCAGGATGGACAGGGCTAATGAAAAACTGTTTTTT; V: TRBV2; D: TRBD1; J: TRBJ1-4; size: .
CDR3: CASTWGGTAEAFF; DNA: TGTGCCAGCACCTGGGGGGGGACGGCTGAAGCTTTCTTT; V: TRBV12-3/TRBV12-4; D: .; J: TRBJ1-1; size: .
CDR3: CASSRLDRGGFQPQHF; DNA: TGTGCCAGCAGTCGCCTGGACCGGGGGGGGTTTCAGCCCCAGCATTTT; V: TRBV27; D: .; J: TRBJ1-5; size: .
CDR3: CASRTSSGANVLTF; DNA: TGTGCCAGCAGAACCAGCTCTGGGGCCAACGTCCTGACTTTC; V: TRBV6-6; D: .; J: TRBJ2-6; size: .
CDR3: CASSQDFRLAGGYTDTQYF; DNA: TGTGCCAGCAGCCAAGATTTTCGGCTAGCGGGAGGGTACACAGATACGCAGTATTTT; V: TRBV4-2; D: TRBD2; J: TRBJ2-3; size: .
CDR3: CASSLGRGYSNQPQHF; DNA: TGTGCCAGCAGCTTGGGCCGGGGGTATAGCAATCAGCCCCAGCATTTT; V: TRBV5-8; D: .; J: TRBJ1-5; size: once
CDR3: CASSLDHSRPSYEQYF; DNA: TGTGCCAGCAGCTTAGACCACTCCCGGCCTTCCTACGAGCAGTACTTC; V: TRBV7-9; D: .; J: TRBJ2-7; size: .
CDR3: CASSQIQGANEQYF; DNA: TGTGCCAGCAGCCAAATACAGGGGGCTAACGAGCAGTACTTC; V: TRBV3-1/TRBV3-2; D: TRBD1; J: TRBJ2-7; size: .
CDR3: CASSQNAGITGNTIYF; DNA: TGTGCCAGCAGCCAAAATGCAGGGATCACTGGAAACACCATATATTTT; V: TRBV5-8; D: .; J: TRBJ1-3; size: .